Listed below are T cell receptor beta chains from one sample, sequenced in a study of T cells after yellow fever vaccination. TCRdb re-called the 5' RACE reads through MiXCR, storing one row per CDR3 protein. Here the sample spans around 400,000 distinct CDR3 sequences, 11% being singletons. The material sequenced was PBMCs, taken on the day of the first yellow fever vaccination. Receptors originate from a man aged 18 to 29 who received the YFV17D yellow fever vaccine. The CDR3 runs from the conserved cysteine through the conserved F or W. A D gene is named only where the DNA matches it firmly.

D gene	J gene	V gene	CDR3 protein
NA	TRBJ1-2	TRBV7-2	CASSLAGQGSYGYTF
TRBD1	TRBJ1-6	TRBV5-6	CASSLPGGYNSPLHF
NA	TRBJ1-1	TRBV7-8	CASSLTTSRAMAEAFF
TRBD1	TRBJ2-6	TRBV9	CASSVASRDSHHSGANVLTF
NA	TRBJ2-1	TRBV29-1	CSVEGGLAEYNEQFF
NA	TRBJ1-2	TRBV7-9	CASSFSSDRGYTF
TRBD2	TRBJ2-1	TRBV25-1	CASRLAGGHEQFF
NA	TRBJ1-6	TRBV12-3/TRBV12-4	CASSFWANSPLHF
TRBD2	TRBJ2-3	TRBV4-2	CASSRTGQRGGSDTQYF
NA	TRBJ2-4	TRBV4-1	CASSHPTKLAKNIQYF
NA	TRBJ2-3	TRBV10-3	CAISGSPDTQYF
NA	TRBJ2-3	TRBV20-1	CSASSGSDTQYF
NA	TRBJ2-1	TRBV12-3/TRBV12-4	CASSKNRVGNEQFF
NA	TRBJ2-1	TRBV5-5	CASSLYPDGNNEQFF
NA	TRBJ2-3	TRBV12-3/TRBV12-4	CASSPWTSPFTDTQYF
TRBD2	TRBJ2-1	TRBV5-5	CASSFRGDSYNEQFF
NA	TRBJ2-1	TRBV10-2	CASIRGIRDEQFF
TRBD2	TRBJ2-5	TRBV7-2	CASSFSGGETQYF
NA	TRBJ2-3	TRBV7-9	CASSLAPGGARGDTQYF
TRBD1	TRBJ1-1	TRBV20-1	CSASKGGRDDTEAFF
NA	TRBJ2-3	TRBV7-9	CASSLDRGNGDTQYF
NA	TRBJ2-3	TRBV7-2	CASSLDSFTDTQYF
TRBD1	TRBJ1-1	TRBV5-1	CASSWDRLTEAFF
NA	TRBJ2-3	TRBV7-2	CASSQPGDEDTQYF
NA	TRBJ2-7	TRBV4-1	CASSQGQDRSYEQYF
NA	TRBJ2-2	TRBV5-1	CASSQDVWNTGELFF
NA	TRBJ1-4	TRBV7-9	CASSSYRTAEKLFF
TRBD2	TRBJ2-1	TRBV4-2	CASSQWTSGGNEQFF
NA	TRBJ1-5	TRBV12-3/TRBV12-4	CASSPLRGLYQPQHF
NA	TRBJ2-1	TRBV19	CASSETDRSHNEQFF
TRBD1	TRBJ1-1	TRBV12-3/TRBV12-4	CASSSLDRVGNTEAFF
TRBD1	TRBJ1-6	TRBV14	CASSQNRGLSSPLHF
NA	TRBJ2-7	TRBV3-1	CASSPLGGVFYEQYF
NA	TRBJ2-1	TRBV11-1	CASSLGSLGGDPRNEQFF
TRBD1	TRBJ2-1	TRBV4-1	CASTRQGLSSYNEQFF
NA	TRBJ1-5	TRBV2	CASEGHDQPQHF
NA	TRBJ2-2	TRBV6-1	CASRGLFTGELFF
TRBD2	TRBJ2-3	TRBV25-1	CASSGSPGLALTDTQYF
TRBD1	TRBJ2-1	TRBV29-1	CSAGQGVYNEQFF
NA	TRBJ2-3	TRBV4-3	CASSQDNSPGDTQYF
TRBD1	TRBJ1-6	TRBV12-3/TRBV12-4	CASSSGDRLFSPLHF
NA	TRBJ2-1	TRBV5-1	CASSLAGRSKEFF
TRBD2	TRBJ2-2	TRBV4-2	CASSHPAGGANTGELFF
NA	TRBJ1-4	TRBV5-4	CASSLQGGGFREKLFF
NA	TRBJ1-2	TRBV30	CAWNFAQNYGYTF
NA	TRBJ2-2	TRBV20-1	CSARDSQTGELFF
TRBD1	TRBJ1-2	TRBV7-2	CASSLPGGSYGYTF
TRBD2	TRBJ2-7	TRBV6-1	CASRLSGGSSYEQYF
TRBD2	TRBJ2-5	TRBV11-2	CASSPPSGWYQETQYF
NA	TRBJ1-2	TRBV6-1	CASSVDANYGYTF
TRBD1	TRBJ2-2	TRBV10-3	CAISTRDRENTGELFF
NA	TRBJ1-1	TRBV20-1	CSARFGGLNTEAFF
TRBD1	TRBJ1-3	TRBV4-3	CASSLGTGRDTIYF
NA	TRBJ1-5	TRBV20-1	CSGAAGTNQPQHF
TRBD1	TRBJ1-1	TRBV5-1	CASAGQVPPGSNTEAFF
NA	TRBJ2-7	TRBV7-9	CASSLGNRAYEQYF
TRBD1	TRBJ2-1	TRBV5-1	CASSSGTGGWNEQFF
NA	TRBJ2-2	TRBV7-9	CASSWRRADTGELFF
TRBD1	TRBJ2-3	TRBV5-6	CASSYWHQGAQYF
NA	TRBJ1-1	TRBV7-3	CASSSGGVSEAFF